A selection of T cell receptor beta chains follows, all from one sample in a study of sequential checkpoint blockade in melanoma. Data came from immunoSEQ multiplex PCR; TCRdb stores just in-frame clones and leaves some out. The table includes 1,200 or so clones, about a quarter detected once. Specimen: tumor tissue (inferred from file names), collected from a patient given nivolumab and ipilimumab in sequence. All receptors come from a human donor with melanoma. The conserved cysteine and the conserved F or W are not part of the CDR3 here. Fields, in order: J gene, CDR3 length, V gene, CDR3 protein.

TRBJ1-6 14 TRBV30 AWRRQGASYNSPLH
TRBJ1-6 13 TRBV18 ASSPQQGYNSPLH
TRBJ1-6 14 TRBV11-3 ASSSGQGSGNSPLH
TRBJ2-7 13 TRBV11-3 ASRKTSGIGYEQY
TRBJ1-2 13 TRBV6-1 ASSEAGQADYGYT
TRBJ1-1 12 TRBV19 ASRTTGLNTEAF
TRBJ1-3 12 TRBV11-3 ASSLELFTNTIY
TRBJ1-5 14 TRBV18 ASSPATGVSNQPQH
TRBJ1-2 12 TRBV11-3 ASSPPGGRSSFT
TRBJ2-7 11 TRBV28 ASSQDAFEEQY
TRBJ2-5 12 TRBV11-3 ASSLQGAGETQY
TRBJ2-2 11 TRBV19 ASSIRQTGELF
TRBJ2-2 14 TRBV11-3 ASSLGAGGLTGELF
TRBJ2-2 13 TRBV4-1 ASSRPGPNTGELF
TRBJ2-7 12 TRBV10-2 ASSIAGGSYEQY
TRBJ1-4 13 TRBV18 ASSQWTGENEKLF
TRBJ2-3 12 TRBV19 ASSFGATTDTQY
TRBJ1-2 13 TRBV11-3 ASSLGGQSVRGYT
TRBJ2-3 10 TRBV6-8 ASRGQADTQY
TRBJ2-5 13 TRBV11-3 ASSLDSGLRETQY
TRBJ1-3 14 TRBV9 ASSTQQGASGNTIY
TRBJ2-7 13 TRBV19 ASSIEGQGPYEQY
TRBJ1-5 10 TRBV28 ASIGAYQPQH
TRBJ1-2 14 TRBV6-8 ASSAAGTGFYYGYT
TRBJ2-3 13 TRBV4-1 ASSQTSGKADTQY
TRBJ1-1 10 TRBV6-8 ATNSMNTEAF
TRBJ1-5 10 TRBV18 ASSPPNQPQH
TRBJ2-1 12 TRBV6-8 ASSYSGPNNEQF
TRBJ1-5 11 TRBV6-8 ASAEGGAQPQH
TRBJ2-4 17 TRBV10-2 ASSESEPRLAGPGNIQY
TRBJ2-7 13 TRBV11-3 ASSLGSGSKDEQY
TRBJ2-3 16 TRBV11-3 ASSLGLAGGRNTDTQY
TRBJ2-2 16 TRBV6-8 ASSWTSGGASNTGELF
TRBJ2-5 12 TRBV14 ASSHLRVGETQY
TRBJ1-3 12 TRBV11-3 ASSLGPPGNTIY
TRBJ2-7 15 TRBV11-3 ASSTVQGQRYSYEQY
TRBJ1-5 17 TRBV6-8 ASSGVRAGEVLSNQPQH
TRBJ2-7 13 TRBV10-2 ASSESGTPSYEQY
TRBJ2-1 12 TRBV11-3 ASSLGGTGNEQF
TRBJ2-7 14 TRBV11-3 ASSSRDSRFLYEQY
TRBJ1-2 10 TRBV30 ARDLRGYGYT